Sequencing of this TCR beta chain was carried out in a study of early stage breast cancer tumors. Study information: Most of the 16 invasive tumors were ER+, PR+ and HER2-.

The germline CDR1 and CDR2 sequences are LNHDA and SQIVND (reference sequence). The CDR3 has 15 amino acids. V lost 3 bases and J lost 4, with 13 bases in between. The table came from immunoSEQ multiplex PCR; TCRdb's copy has only in-frame clones and leaves some out. The sample lists around 41,000 clones, roughly 69% occurring once. A remark on this clone: Its target is unknown.

Findings of the study overall: Comparing each tissue with blood distinguished tumor from normal in 14 of 16 patients.

Sequences were obtained from blood. This clonotype was obtained from a person aged 45-65 years with breast cancer. This chain connects TRBV19 to TRBJ1-5, with TRBD1 as a possible D gene (5 bases). The DNA of the CDR3 is TGTGCCAGTAGTATCATAGACAGCTTAAATCAGCCCCAGCATTTT. Protein sequence: CASSIIDSLNQPQHF.